Listed below are T cell receptor beta chains from one sample, sequenced in a study of T cells expressing NK-cell markers. Following a re-call of the 5' RACE reads, TCRdb has one entry per CDR3 protein and lacks DNA. This listing includes about 550,000 distinct CDR3 sequences. The sample was blood T cells: a sorted CD56 or NKG2C T cell subset, CD4+ or CD8+ T cells, or bulk PBMC T cells (not recorded which). The receptors come from a man younger than 35 in good health. The CDR3 runs from the conserved cysteine through the conserved F or W.

V	J	CDR3
TRBV20-1	TRBJ2-4	CSAPEGQGGIQYF
TRBV9	TRBJ2-1	CASSVYSSLSSYNEQFF
TRBV5-1	TRBJ2-5	CASSLGSQETQYF
TRBV29-1	TRBJ2-2	CSVEGTGGNTGELFF
TRBV7-2	TRBJ2-3	CASSWEGSGTDTQYF
TRBV28	TRBJ2-5	CASSLGLVNQETQYF
TRBV6-1	TRBJ2-1	CASSAVAGDRYNEQFF
TRBV6-1	TRBJ2-3	CASGLTSVQDTQYF
TRBV12-3/TRBV12-4	TRBJ1-2	CASSPGSWGGNGYTF
TRBV3-1	TRBJ1-2	CASSQETGRQGIYGYTF
TRBV18	TRBJ2-7	CASSLDLTGIGYEQYF
TRBV3-1	TRBJ2-3	CASSQEYRTSGTDTQYF
TRBV28	TRBJ2-3	CASSLTSGRLLSTDTQYF
TRBV24-1	TRBJ2-2	CATSDLETGELFF
TRBV3-1	TRBJ2-7	CASRMDGSYEQYF
TRBV5-1	TRBJ2-5	CASSLGRTGGGPQETQYF
TRBV29-1	TRBJ2-3	CSVVYRGRGADTQYF
TRBV12-3/TRBV12-4	TRBJ1-6	CASRTGGTTYNSPLHF
TRBV4-1	TRBJ2-5	CASSQGPFGIQETQYF
TRBV6-4	TRBJ2-1	CASSRLAGGPHNEQFF
TRBV20-1	TRBJ2-1	CSQTSGYYNEQFF
TRBV4-3	TRBJ1-5	CASSQDLDGSNQPQHF
TRBV12-3/TRBV12-4	TRBJ1-5	CASSASRNQPQHF
TRBV15	TRBJ2-2	CATSKAGTGELFF
TRBV5-1	TRBJ2-1	CASSPGLAGANGNEQFF
TRBV5-1	TRBJ1-6	CASSLDLPGANSPLHF
TRBV20-1	TRBJ2-1	CSANRLAAYNEQFF
TRBV6-2/TRBV6-3	TRBJ2-1	CASSQGRERDEQFF
TRBV6-2/TRBV6-3	TRBJ1-2	CASSYSIGSYGYTF
TRBV7-3	TRBJ2-7	CASSRDRATYEQYF
TRBV12-3/TRBV12-4	TRBJ2-1	CASSLLLAGTVLYNEQFF
TRBV5-1	TRBJ2-3	CASSLGTGPTDTQYF